This passage covers 27 T cell receptor beta chains from one sample sequenced in a study. TCRdb itself ran the 5' RACE reads through MiXCR, one entry per CDR3 protein. This repertoire shows 1,500 or so distinct CDR3 sequences, 8% found once; its top ten account for 11%. The sample comprised central memory T cells from blood PBMCs. The sample's subset: central memory CD4+ T cells. These TCRs come from a female donor with HIV.

By sample share, this clonotype is medium-sized. CDR3 in DNA: TGTGCCAGCAGCAGGGACAGAACTGGAAAACTGTTTTTT. This translates into CASSRDRTGKLFF. J is TRBJ1-4 and V is TRBV7-9; TRBD1 matches 7 bases. CDR3 size: 13 residues. Trimming cost V 5 bases and J 10 bases; bases outside gene matches: 7. Looked up from germline, CDR1 is SEHNR and CDR2 is FQNEAQ (reference sequence).

This clonotype has a handful of counts. This sequence joins TRBV15 and TRBJ1-3; D is unresolved. The CDR3 loop spans 12 amino acids. Per the germline V gene, CDR1 is LNHNV and CDR2 is YYDKDF (reference sequence). V was pared by 0 bases and J by 7 bases, with 4 bases between. In DNA, the CDR3 is TGTGCCACCAGCAGAGATTGGAACACCATATATTTT. It encodes CATSRDWNTIYF.

This clonotype is large by share. This chain uses TRBV11-2 with TRBJ2-3, with 9 nucleotides matching TRBD1. Germline loops: CDR1 SGHAT, CDR2 FQNNGV. There are 18 residues in the CDR3. Germline trimming cut 4 bases from V and 2 bases from J; bases unmatched to any gene: 13. The CDR3 protein is CASSSGWTGALDTDTQYF. In nucleotides, the CDR3 is TGTGCCAGCAGCTCGGGTTGGACAGGGGCGTTGGACACAGATACGCAGTATTTT.

This rearrangement joins TRBV5-1 to TRBJ1-2; D possibly corresponds to TRBD1 (6 bases). Germline CDR1 and CDR2: SGHRS and YFSETQ. Trimming stripped 5 bases from V and 4 bases from J, with 15 bases between. CDR3 length equals 14 residues. This CDR3 is CASRDRPGGYGYTF. The CDR3 DNA follows: TGCGCCAGCAGAGACAGGCCCGGGGGCTATGGCTACACCTTC.

This clonotype is termed medium-sized. V is TRBV30 and J is TRBJ1-2; perhaps TRBD1 as D (5 bases). CDR1 and CDR2 (germline): GTSNPN, SVGIG (reference sequence). The germline V and J ends were trimmed by 0 bases and 5 bases, with 10 bases remaining between them. The CDR3 covers 13 residues. CDR3 bases: TGTGCCTGGAGTGTAAAGGGACCTTATGGCTACACCTTC. This translates into CAWSVKGPYGYTF.

This clonotype counts as large. V gene TRBV30 combines with J gene TRBJ1-1; D call uncertain. The germline CDR1 and CDR2 sequences are GTSNPN and SVGIG (reference sequence). The CDR3 is 12 amino acids. V lost 3 bases and J 3 bases, leaving 8 bases between the germline ends. The CDR3 region has the DNA TGTGCCTGGAGGAGGGAGGACACTGAAGCTTTCTTT. This sequence encodes CAWRREDTEAFF.

Judged by abundance, this clonotype is medium-sized. The genes are TRBV25-1 and TRBJ1-2, with no clear D. The V end lost 7 bases, the J end lost 3 bases, and 15 bases lay between the germline ends. The germline gives CDR1 MGHDK, CDR2 SYGVNS. The CDR3 extends over 14 amino acids. CDR3 region: CASNIPGSHYGYTF. The CDR3 region has the DNA TGTGCCAGCAATATCCCCGGGAGCCACTATGGCTACACCTTC.

This clonotype ranks as medium-sized. The chain links TRBV5-1 to TRBJ1-1, with 8 nucleotides matching TRBD1. CDR3 size: 13 residues. Germline-derived CDR1 and CDR2 are SGHRS and YFSETQ. V gave up 2 bases and J gave up 4 bases; unmatched junction bases: 1. The CDR3 nucleotides are TGCGCCAGCAGCTTAACAGGGGGCACTGAAGCTTTCTTT. This codes for CASSLTGGTEAFF.

This clonotype is medium-sized within its sample. This chain links TRBV5-4 with TRBJ1-6, with D perhaps TRBD1 (6 bases). Trimming left V 2 bases short and J 9 bases short, with 12 bases between. Germline V gene sequence: CDR1 SGHNT, CDR2 YYREEE (reference sequence). CDR3 length: 14 residues. The CDR3 sequence: CASSLQGQSSPLHF. CDR3 nucleotide sequence: TGTGCCAGCAGCTTACAGGGCCAGAGTTCACCCCTCCACTTT.

The chain recombines TRBV4-3 with TRBJ2-1; D is unresolved. This CDR3 region has 14 residues. Looked up from germline, CDR1 is LGHNA and CDR2 is YSLEER. V was cut by 1 base and J by 9 bases, with 13 bases left in between. CDR3 in amino acids: CASSQARSAREQFF. The CDR3 DNA sequence: TGCGCCAGCAGCCAAGCGCGCTCCGCCCGTGAGCAGTTCTTC.

The sample holds a few counts of this clonotype. The chain employs TRBV4-2 and TRBJ2-1; the D gene could be TRBD1 or TRBD2 (6 bases each). The CDR3 loop spans 17 amino acids. The V end lost 4 bases, the J end lost 7 bases, and 23 bases lay between the germline ends. The germline gives CDR1 LGHNA, CDR2 YNFKEQ. In nucleotides, the CDR3 is TGTGCCAGCAGCCCCGGGGGCGGGACCCCTTACGGGAATGAGCAGTTCTTC. Amino acid sequence: CASSPGGGTPYGNEQFF.

Comment on this clonotype: The limits of the CDR3 on the DNA are not certain, so only TCRdb's listed CDR3 is given. The chain employs TRBV6-1 and TRBJ2-2; the listed D gene, TRBD1, was not tested against the DNA. The germline V gene encodes CDR1 MNHNS and CDR2 SASEGT. Inclusive of both ends, the CDR3 amounts to 16 amino acids. The CDR3 protein is CASSDVWAATPGSCFF.

The rearrangement uses TRBV19 and TRBJ2-3; 7 nucleotides line up with TRBD1. Per the germline V gene, CDR1 is LNHDA and CDR2 is SQIVND (reference sequence). The CDR3 length is 16 residues. V gave up 6 bases and J gave up 0 bases; unmatched junction bases: 9. The DNA for the CDR3 is TGTGCCAGTAGCCGTCAGGGGGACACCAGCACAGATACGCAGTATTTT. Protein: CASSRQGDTSTDTQYF.

This clonotype is judged medium-sized. This chain connects TRBV6-1 to TRBJ1-5; 11 bases are a match to TRBD1. In germline, CDR1 is MNHNS, CDR2 SASEGT. With 7 bases clipped from V and 6 bases from J, the junction kept 8 bases outside the gene matches. The length of the CDR3 is 15 residues. CDR3 bases: TGTGCCAGCACAGTGCGGACAGGGGGCCTTCAGCCCCAGCATTTT. This encodes CASTVRTGGLQPQHF.

About this clonotype itself: The junction shows a germline mismatch at one end, possibly a read error. The chain combines TRBV3-1 with TRBJ1-2; D call uncertain. Looked up from germline, CDR1 is LGHDT and CDR2 is YNNKEL (reference sequence). The CDR3 length is 12 residues. The CDR3 coding sequence is TGTGTCAGCAGCCAAAGGAACTATGGCTACACCTTC. It translates to CVSSQRNYGYTF.

This clonotype has a handful of counts. The chain couples TRBV6-1 to TRBJ1-5; D unclear. The CDR3 loop spans 14 amino acids. Germline loops: CDR1 MNHNS, CDR2 SASEGT. The V end was cut by 1 base, the J end by 2 bases, with 6 bases between. The CDR3 DNA reads TGTGCCAGCAGTGAAGTTTCGGGCAATCAGCCCCAGCATTTT. Translated: CASSEVSGNQPQHF.

The V gene is TRBV15, the J gene TRBJ1-1; 8 nucleotides align to TRBD1. The CDR3 covers 14 residues. Trimming at V came to 0 bases and at J to 4 bases, leaving 1 base not matched to a gene. From germline, CDR1 is LNHNV and CDR2 YYDKDF (reference sequence). The CDR3 coding sequence is TGTGCCACCAGCAGAGATACAGGGGGCACTGAAGCTTTCTTT. Translation gives CATSRDTGGTEAFF.

The rearrangement uses TRBV30 and TRBJ1-4; D gene uncertain. CDR1 is GTSNPN, CDR2 SVGIG, per germline (reference sequence). Trimming shortened V by 7 bases and J by 0 bases, and 21 bases separated the two germline ends. CDR3 length: 17 amino acids. The CDR3: CALSAGFSVPTNEKLFF. CDR3 nucleotide sequence: TGTGCCTTGAGCGCGGGATTTTCTGTTCCAACTAATGAAAAACTGTTTTTT. Variable domain in full (rest from reference TRBV30 and TRBJ1-4): SQTIHQWPATLVQPVGSPLSLECTVEGTSNPNLYWYRQAAGRGLQLLFYSVGIGQISSEVPQNLSASRPQDRQFILSSKKLLLSDSGFYLCALSAGFSVPTNEKLFFGSGTQLSVL.

The J gene is TRBJ2-4, the V gene TRBV29-1, with D hard to call. The ends were cut back, 3 bases at V and 6 bases at J, with 9 bases in the middle. The length of the CDR3 is 12 residues. CDR1 is SQVTM, CDR2 ANQGSEA, per germline. The CDR3: CSVDWGSNIQYF. The CDR3, as DNA: TGCAGCGTTGACTGGGGATCAAACATTCAGTACTTC. Together with reference TRBV29-1 and TRBJ2-4, the CDR3 gives the full variable domain: SAVISQKPSRDICQRGTSLTIQCQVDSQVTMMFWYRQQPGQSLTLIATANQGSEATYESGFVIDKFPISRPNLTFSTLTVSNMSPEDSSIYLCSVDWGSNIQYFGAGTRLSVL.

The chain employs TRBV15 and TRBJ1-1, with D possibly TRBD1 on 5 matching bases. The V end was cut by 5 bases, the J end by 4 bases, with 20 bases between. The CDR3 is made up of 16 amino acids. Germline CDR1 reads LNHNV; CDR2 reads YYDKDF (reference sequence). The CDR3 loop is CATSGRGEGGGTEAFF. The DNA for the CDR3 is TGTGCCACCAGCGGGCGAGGAGAAGGCGGGGGCACTGAAGCTTTCTTT.

This clonotype is large. The chain combines TRBV5-1 with TRBJ1-2, with TRBD1 as a possible D gene (5 bases). This CDR3 spans 14 amino acids. Germline CDR1 is SGHRS and CDR2 is YFSETQ. Trimming removed 0 bases at V and 3 bases at J, with 9 bases between. CDR3 in amino acids: CASSLGDGYYGYTF. The DNA of the CDR3 is TGCGCCAGCAGCTTGGGGGACGGATACTATGGCTACACCTTC. The variable domain in full, completed from reference TRBV5-1 and TRBJ1-2, reads KAGVTQTPRYLIKTRGQQVTLSCSPISGHRSVSWYQQTPGQGLQFLFEYFSETQRNKGNFPGRFSGRQFSNSRSEMNVSTLELGDSALYLCASSLGDGYYGYTFGSGTRLTVV.

Within the sample, this clonotype is medium-sized (0.01 to 0.1%). The V gene is TRBV5-1, the J gene TRBJ2-7; D could derive from TRBD1 or TRBD2 (6 bases each). The germline V and J ends were trimmed by 4 bases and 6 bases, with 14 bases remaining between them. This CDR3 region has 13 residues. Germline V gene data show CDR1 as SGHRS and CDR2 as YFSETQ. The CDR3 coding sequence is TGCGCCAGCAGCGAACAACCGGGGGCCGAGCAGTACGTC. Translated, it gives CASSEQPGAEQYV.

This clonotype is labeled as large. The chain employs TRBV29-1 and TRBJ1-2; tentative D call: TRBD1 (6 bases). CDR1 is SQVTM and CDR2 is ANQGSEA in the germline V gene. With 7 bases removed from V and 6 bases from J, the gap between germline ends came to 18 bases. CDR3 length: 13 residues. DNA for the CDR3: TGCAGCGCCAAGTCGACAGGCACTAATGGCTACACCTTC. It yields the protein CSAKSTGTNGYTF. The full variable domain, its missing parts supplied by reference TRBV29-1 and TRBJ1-2, is SAVISQKPSRDICQRGTSLTIQCQVDSQVTMMFWYRQQPGQSLTLIATANQGSEATYESGFVIDKFPISRPNLTFSTLTVSNMSPEDSSIYLCSAKSTGTNGYTFGSGTRLTVV.

J is TRBJ1-1 and V is TRBV7-2; D remains unclear. V was trimmed by 6 bases and J by 1 base, leaving 15 bases between them. Germline-derived CDR1 and CDR2 are SGHTA and FQGNSA. The CDR3 contains 15 residues. This CDR3 is CASRIDGVRNTEAFF. CDR3 nucleotides: TGTGCCAGCAGAATCGATGGGGTACGGAACACTGAAGCTTTCTTT. Full variable domain (outside the CDR3, taken from reference TRBV7-2 and TRBJ1-1): GAGVSQSPSNKVTEKGKDVELRCDPISGHTALYWYRQSLGQGLEFLIYFQGNSAPDKSGLPSDRFSAERTGGSVSTLTIQRTQQEDSAVYLCASRIDGVRNTEAFFGQGTRLTVV.

This clonotype was counted between two and nine times. The J gene is TRBJ2-3, the V gene TRBV7-2; D is undetermined. Germline loops: CDR1 SGHTA, CDR2 FQGNSA. The CDR3 runs 11 residues. Trimming shortened V by 5 bases and J by 5 bases, and 5 bases separated the two germline ends. DNA for the CDR3: TGTGCCAGCAGCCTCCGAGATACGCAGTATTTT. Its translation: CASSLRDTQYF.

Turning to this clonotype: This may come from a read error, since a much larger clone is one base off. The V gene is TRBV6-5, the J gene TRBJ1-1, with D hard to call. V gave up 9 bases and J gave up 1 base, with 12 bases separating them. CDR3 length: 13 amino acids. Germline lookup yields CDR1 MNHEY and CDR2 SVGAGI. The DNA of the CDR3 is TGTGCCAGGATCCAGGAGCCGAACACTGAAGCTTTCTTT. The encoded protein is CARIQEPNTEAFF.

This clonotype showed up just a few times. The rearrangement uses TRBV4-3 and TRBJ1-6, with D possibly being TRBD1 (6 bases). The germline V gene has CDR1 LGHNA and CDR2 YSLEER. The ends were cut back, 0 bases at V and 12 bases at J, with 9 bases in the middle. The CDR3 runs 13 residues. CDR3 region: CASSQETGEPLHF. DNA for the CDR3: TGCGCCAGCAGCCAAGAGACAGGAGAACCCCTCCACTTT.